Listed here are 25 T cell receptor beta chains from one sample, sequenced in a study of CD8 T cells in ankylosing spondylitis. From the 5' RACE reads, TCRdb called clonotypes with MiXCR, one entry per CDR3 protein. The sample has about 240,000 distinct CDR3 sequences, 20% to 30% seen once. Specimen: blood, either unsorted or a sorted T cell fraction (not recorded which). The receptor set was obtained from a male donor with ankylosing spondylitis or in good health (not recorded which).

This clonotype was found many times. V gene TRBV29-1 combines with J gene TRBJ2-7; no clear D. CDR1 is SQVTM and CDR2 is ANQGSEA in the germline V gene. V was trimmed by 0 bases and J by 3 bases, leaving 12 bases between them. The CDR3 runs 14 residues. The CDR3 loop is CSVEEGFGVYEQYF. The CDR3 DNA sequence: TGCAGCGTTGAAGAGGGATTTGGGGTCTACGAGCAGTACTTC.

Of note for this clonotype: This clone may be a read error of a much larger clone one base away. This chain connects TRBV20-1 to TRBJ2-4, with 10 bases identical to TRBD1. This CDR3 is built from 16 residues. Germline CDR1 reads DFQATT; CDR2 reads SNEGSKA (reference sequence). CDR3 in amino acids: CSARTPGQGLKNIQNF. CDR3 DNA sequence: TGCAGTGCTAGAACACCGGGACAGGGGCTTAAAAACATTCAGAACTTC.

Worth noting for this clonotype: Germline and junction disagree at one end, which may indicate a read error. The rearrangement joins TRBV7-6 to TRBJ2-3, with 10 bases that match TRBD2. The germline CDR1 and CDR2 sequences are SGHVS and FNYEAQ. CDR3 size: 18 residues. CDR3 in amino acids: CASGLAVAAGGSTDTQYF. The CDR3, as DNA: TGTGCCAGCGGCTTAGCGGTGGCAGCGGGGGGGAGCACAGATACGCAGTATTTT.

This clonotype was seen many times. J is TRBJ2-1 and V is TRBV20-1, with D possibly being TRBD1 or TRBD2 (6 bases each). Germline-derived CDR1 and CDR2 are DFQATT and SNEGSKA (reference sequence). The CDR3 loop spans 13 amino acids. V lost 5 bases and J 6 bases, leaving 14 bases between the germline ends. CDR3 in amino acids: CSAATPGANEQFF. The CDR3 nucleotides are TGCAGTGCTGCCACTCCGGGGGCCAATGAGCAGTTCTTC.

This clonotype appeared many times. J is TRBJ2-3 and V is TRBV7-2; D uncertain. The germline V gene encodes CDR1 SGHTA and CDR2 FQGNSA. CDR3 length: 14 amino acids. V lost 1 base and J 6 bases, leaving 11 bases between the germline ends. This CDR3 reads CASSLVGGPDTQYF. Here the CDR3 DNA reads TGTGCCAGCAGCTTAGTGGGCGGACCGGATACGCAGTATTTT.

CDR3 in DNA: TGTGCCAGCAGCCTTCCGGGACAGGGGGGCTACACCTTC. Its protein product is CASSLPGQGGYTF. The chain combines TRBV6-1 with TRBJ1-2; 10 bases agree with TRBD1. Germline V gives CDR1 MNHNS, CDR2 SASEGT. J lost 8 bases, V lost 6 bases, and 6 bases had no gene match. The CDR3 runs 13 residues.

This chain links TRBV18 with TRBJ1-6, with D unclear. Germline CDR1 is KGHSH and CDR2 is LQKENI. The CDR3 sequence is 15 residues long. The V end was cut by 3 bases, the J end by 5 bases, with 11 bases between. CDR3 amino acids: CASSPLQQDNSPLHF. CDR3 DNA sequence: TGTGCCAGCTCACCTCTTCAGCAAGATAATTCACCCCTCCACTTT.

The chain employs TRBV28 and TRBJ2-7, with a possible D match to TRBD2 (5 bases). V was clipped by 7 bases and J by 5 bases, with 21 bases between them. The CDR3 length is 15 residues. Germline-derived CDR1 and CDR2 are MDHEN and SYDVKM. The CDR3 reads CASTNPGIGPNEQYF. In DNA, the CDR3 is TGTGCCAGCACCAATCCCGGGATCGGGCCCAACGAGCAGTACTTC.

This clonotype has a handful of counts. The chain links TRBV7-8 to TRBJ2-7; unclear D gene. The germline V and J ends were trimmed by 5 bases and 0 bases, with 17 bases remaining between them. The germline gives CDR1 SGHVS, CDR2 FQNEAQ. This CDR3 comprises 16 residues. The CDR3 spells CASSPRSSPSSYEQYF. The CDR3 coding sequence is TGTGCCAGCAGCCCCAGGTCCAGCCCTAGCTCCTACGAGCAGTACTTC.

The chain recombines TRBV20-1 with TRBJ2-1, with 8 bases lining up with TRBD2. CDR3 size: 15 residues. Trimming took 2 bases from V and 6 from J; bases not matched to a gene: 9. Per germline, CDR1 DFQATT and CDR2 SNEGSKA (reference sequence). The CDR3 region is CSARRYGGASNEQFF. In nucleotides, the CDR3 is TGCAGTGCTAGAAGATACGGGGGGGCTTCCAATGAGCAGTTCTTC.

A few counts support this clonotype. This chain joins TRBV20-1 and TRBJ2-5, with D perhaps TRBD1 (6 bases). The length of the CDR3 is 15 residues. The germline V and J ends were trimmed by 0 bases and 1 base, with 12 bases remaining between them. Germline assignment: CDR1 DFQATT and CDR2 SNEGSKA (reference sequence). CDR3 protein: CSARDGGGSQETQYF. The CDR3 DNA sequence: TGCAGTGCTAGAGATGGGGGCGGCTCCCAAGAGACCCAGTACTTC.

The sample holds a few counts of this clonotype. The V call is TRBV20-1, the J call TRBJ2-3; 9 positions match TRBD2. Germline CDR1 DFQATT, CDR2 SNEGSKA (reference sequence). This CDR3 contains 15 residues. V lost 6 bases to trimming and J lost 6 bases; unmatched junction nucleotides: 13. The CDR3 sequence is CSAPRASGVQDTQYF. The CDR3 coding sequence is TGCAGTGCGCCCCGGGCTAGCGGGGTCCAGGATACGCAGTATTTT.

This chain uses TRBV29-1 with TRBJ1-3; D is ambiguous. Germline V gives CDR1 SQVTM, CDR2 ANQGSEA. The CDR3 is 13 amino acids. The V and J ends lost 4 bases and 1 base respectively, with 8 bases between them. Written as DNA, the CDR3 is TGCAGCGTTGTAGGCCAGTCTGGAAACACCATATATTTT. It translates to CSVVGQSGNTIYF.

This clonotype was counted only a few times. CDR3 region: CASSAFPYEQYF. As DNA, the CDR3 is TGTGCCAGCAGCGCCTTCCCCTACGAGCAGTACTTC. The V call is TRBV9, the J call TRBJ2-7; D is unresolved. From germline, CDR1 is SGDLS and CDR2 YYNGEE. Between the trimmed V and J ends, which lost 3 bases and 2 bases, there was a span of 6 bases. The CDR3 is 12 amino acids.

The rearrangement joins TRBV5-1 to TRBJ2-5; tentative D call: TRBD2 (6 bases). V was cut by 4 bases and J by 1 base, with 11 bases left in between. The CDR3 extends over 14 amino acids. Looked up from germline, CDR1 is SGHRS and CDR2 is YFSETQ. The CDR3 sequence is CASSPSGSQETQYF. CDR3 sequence (DNA): TGCGCCAGCAGCCCGAGCGGGTCCCAAGAGACCCAGTACTTC.

This chain uses TRBV7-9 with TRBJ2-7; TRBD1 aligns across 9 bases. The V gene end was trimmed by 1 base and the J gene end by 5 bases; junction bases not matched to a gene: 12. The germline V gene encodes CDR1 SEHNR and CDR2 FQNEAQ (reference sequence). The CDR3 runs to 17 residues. The CDR3 coding sequence is TGTGCCAGCAGCTTAGTCCCGAAACAGGGGGCCGGGGACGAGCAGTACTTC. The encoded protein is CASSLVPKQGAGDEQYF.

There are a few counts of this clonotype. The gene calls are TRBV24-1 and TRBJ2-7, with 8 bases matching TRBD1. The CDR3 sequence is 15 residues long. V lost 3 bases and J lost 0; bases outside the gene matches: 3. Per the germline V gene, CDR1 is KGHDR and CDR2 is SFDVKD. The CDR3 spells CATSDPGTGSYEQYF. For the CDR3, the DNA is TGTGCCACCAGTGATCCTGGGACAGGCTCCTACGAGCAGTACTTC.

This clonotype was counted many times. The genes are TRBV28 and TRBJ1-2; TRBD1 matches 9 bases. Germline CDR1 is MDHEN and CDR2 is SYDVKM. The CDR3 is 16 amino acids. V trimming: 4 bases; J trimming: 4 bases; junction bases outside the gene matches: 10. CDR3 protein: CASSSPRQGGGYGYTF. DNA for the CDR3: TGTGCCAGCAGTTCCCCCCGACAGGGGGGAGGCTATGGCTACACCTTC.

The V and J genes are TRBV7-3 and TRBJ1-6; tentative D call: TRBD1 (6 bases). This CDR3 is 13 amino acids long. Germline assignment: CDR1 SGHTA and CDR2 FQGTGA. Trimming pared 4 bases from V and 10 bases from J, leaving 11 bases between. CDR3 in amino acids: CASSSGHASPLHF. CDR3 coding DNA: TGTGCCAGCAGCTCGGGACATGCCTCACCCCTCCACTTT.

This clonotype was seen many times. This chain joins TRBV20-1 and TRBJ2-3; a possible D gene is TRBD2 (5 bases). Germline lookup yields CDR1 DFQATT and CDR2 SNEGSKA (reference sequence). This CDR3 comprises 11 residues. The germline V and J ends were trimmed by 0 bases and 9 bases, with 7 bases remaining between them. CDR3 protein: CSARETGTQYF. Written as DNA, the CDR3 is TGCAGTGCTAGAGAAACGGGGACGCAGTATTTT.

J is TRBJ2-7 and V is TRBV29-1, with D perhaps TRBD2 (5 bases). V was clipped by 4 bases and J by 4 bases, with 11 bases between them. This CDR3 region has 12 residues. Germline loops: CDR1 SQVTM, CDR2 ANQGSEA. Here the CDR3 reads CSVGTDWYEQYF. The CDR3 DNA reads TGCAGCGTTGGGACTGACTGGTACGAGCAGTACTTC.

The CDR3 sequence: CSARKSYNEQFF. The CDR3 coding sequence is TGCAGTGCTAGAAAGTCTTACAATGAGCAGTTCTTC. The chain couples TRBV20-1 to TRBJ2-1; D is ambiguous. Germline V lookup: CDR1 DFQATT, CDR2 SNEGSKA (reference sequence). This CDR3 comprises 12 residues. Trimming took off 2 bases at V and 4 bases at J, with 6 bases between the two ends.

This clonotype has only a few counts. V and J are TRBV20-1 and TRBJ2-5; 8 bases fit TRBD1. The ends lost 0 bases at V and 5 bases at J; junction bases unmatched: 8. The germline gives CDR1 DFQATT, CDR2 SNEGSKA (reference sequence). CDR3 length: 15 residues. CDR3 in DNA: TGCAGTGCTAGAGATTTAGGCAGGGGGCTCGAGACCCAGTACTTC. Residues: CSARDLGRGLETQYF.

The rearrangement joins TRBV6-1 to TRBJ2-7, with 8 bases matching TRBD1. CDR3 length: 13 amino acids. The trim removed 4 bases at V and 5 bases at J, leaving 4 bases unmatched. Per germline, CDR1 MNHNS and CDR2 SASEGT. CDR3 DNA: TGTGCCAGCAGTGGACAGGGGATCCACGAGCAGTACTTC. Its translation is CASSGQGIHEQYF.

V gene TRBV12-3 or TRBV12-4 combines with J gene TRBJ2-7, with 8 positions matching TRBD2. The CDR3 consists of 13 residues. Trimming cost V 7 bases and J 5 bases; bases outside gene matches: 7. The CDR3 nucleotides are TGTGCCAGCACCCCGGGGGGGGGTAACGAGCAGTACTTC. Translated: CASTPGGGNEQYF.